This T cell receptor beta chain was documented in a study of shared clonotypes between healthy human individuals. Study outcomes and limitations: The generation probabilities recorded for non-shared clonotypes fell below those of clonotypes shared by all four donors. Around 5% was the fraction of naive CD4 clonotypes found shared across a few donors.

As concerns this clone: The antigen remains undetermined.

The naive CD8 population came from CD45RO-negative cells selected for CCR7, without terminally differentiated effector memory CD45RA+ cells. The assay was immunoSEQ multiplex PCR, and TCRdb's table has in-frame clones only and misses some. The sample shows approximately 810,000 clones, 80% to 95% of them seen only once. The receptor was isolated from a man aged 25-45 years in good health. The sample comprised naive CD8+ T cells sorted from blood.

In nucleotides, the CDR3 is TGTGCCAGCAGATCGGGCGGGGAGCTGTTTTTT. Its translation is CASRSGGELFF. The chain links TRBV28 to TRBJ2-2; D ambiguous. Germline lookup yields CDR1 MDHEN and CDR2 SYDVKM. V was trimmed by 6 bases and J by 7 bases, leaving 6 bases between them. The CDR3 sequence is 11 residues long.